Listed here are 23 T cell receptor beta chains from one sample, sequenced in a study of T cell responses to AZD1222 COVID-19 vaccine. Libraries were prepared by immunoSEQ multiplex PCR; TCRdb keeps only in-frame clonotypes and omits some of them. The sample shows about 120,000 clones, roughly 85% of them seen only once. The sequences come from peripheral blood, collected on day 0 of MenACWY control vaccination. The origin of the receptors is an adult in good health.

This clone was found once. The V and J genes are TRBV9 and TRBJ1-6, with D hard to call. Germline-derived CDR1 and CDR2 are SGDLS and YYNGEE. The germline V and J ends were trimmed by 1 base and 7 bases, with 9 bases remaining between them. The CDR3 loop spans 14 amino acids. The CDR3 region is CASSVRVLNSPLHF. DNA of the CDR3: TGTGCCAGCAGCGTAAGGGTTCTCAATTCACCCCTCCACTTT.

The chain is built from TRBV5-8 and TRBJ1-2, with TRBD1 identical over 8 bases. The CDR3 consists of 15 residues. Germline V gene sequence: CDR1 SGHTS, CDR2 YDEGEE. V lost 0 bases and J lost 3; bases outside the gene matches: 4. CDR3 bases: TGTGCCAGCAGCTTGGAGACGACAGGGGACTATGGCTACACCTTC. It codes for CASSLETTGDYGYTF.

This clone was observed a few times. V gene TRBV19 combines with J gene TRBJ1-1, with TRBD1 matching over 7 bases. This CDR3 spans 15 amino acids. V was clipped by 5 bases and J by 6 bases; unmatched bases: 12. Germline lookup yields CDR1 LNHDA and CDR2 SQIVND (reference sequence). The CDR3 sequence is CASSPEQGTGSEAFF. The CDR3 nucleotides read TGTGCCAGTAGTCCCGAACAGGGGACGGGGTCTGAAGCTTTCTTT.

This chain links TRBV21-1 with TRBJ2-3. TRBV21-1 is deemed a pseudogene. The CDR3 consists of 17 residues. CDR3: CASSLRPWTVRTDTQYF. Written as DNA, the CDR3 is TGTGCCAGCAGCTTGCGTCCCTGGACGGTTCGCACAGATACGCAGTATTTT.

This clone occurred once. The chain employs TRBV19 and TRBJ1-3; 12 positions match TRBD1. V was clipped by 5 bases and J by 1 base; unmatched bases: 6. Looked up from germline, CDR1 is LNHDA and CDR2 is SQIVND (reference sequence). This CDR3 contains 17 residues. The CDR3 reads CASSPGDRGQSGNTIYF. CDR3 sequence (DNA): TGTGCCAGTAGTCCCGGGGACAGGGGGCAATCTGGAAACACCATATATTTT. The full variable domain, rest sourced from reference TRBV19 and TRBJ1-3, is DGGITQSPKYLFRKEGQNVTLSCEQNLNHDAMYWYRQDPGQGLRLIYYSQIVNDFQKGDIAEGYSVSREKKESFPLTVTSAQKNPTAFYLCASSPGDRGQSGNTIYFGEGSWLTVV.

The chain is built from TRBV12-3 or TRBV12-4 and TRBJ1-1, with D perhaps TRBD1 (5 bases). This CDR3 is 13 amino acids long. Between the trimmed V and J ends, which lost 8 bases and 4 bases, there was a span of 14 bases. The CDR3 sequence is CASQGQFTTEAFF. The CDR3 nucleotides read TGTGCCAGCCAAGGACAATTTACCACTGAAGCTTTCTTT.

The V call is TRBV4-3, the J call TRBJ2-1; D is unclear. Trimming shortened V by 0 bases and J by 7 bases, and 22 bases separated the two germline ends. CDR1 is LGHNA, CDR2 YSLEER, per germline. The CDR3 has 18 residues. In nucleotides, the CDR3 is TGCGCCAGCAGCCAAGATTTATACCCCATCGAGTTGAGGAATGAGCAGTTCTTC. Its translation: CASSQDLYPIELRNEQFF.

The chain employs TRBV5-4 and TRBJ2-5; perhaps TRBD1 as D (6 bases). Trimming shortened V by 4 bases and J by 5 bases, and 12 bases separated the two germline ends. The CDR3 extends over 13 amino acids. Germline CDR1 is SGHNT and CDR2 is YYREEE (reference sequence). The CDR3 here is CASSVTGAETQYF. In DNA form, the CDR3 reads TGTGCCAGCAGCGTGACAGGAGCCGAGACCCAGTACTTC.

The genes are TRBV7-2 and TRBJ1-6; TRBD1 might be the D (5 bases). Germline V gene data show CDR1 as SGHTA and CDR2 as FQGNSA. The V end lost 5 bases, the J end lost 2 bases, and 13 bases lay between the germline ends. The CDR3 length is 16 residues. The CDR3, as DNA: TGTGCCAGCAGCGCCTCGACAGAAGCCTATAATTCACCCCTCCACTTT. Translation gives CASSASTEAYNSPLHF.

The chain combines TRBV7-6 with TRBJ1-2, with 7 bases aligning to TRBD1. The V gene's germline CDR1 is SGHVS and CDR2 FNYEAQ. The V segment lost 3 bases and the J segment 8 bases; nucleotides outside the gene matches: 6. The CDR3 has 13 residues. For the CDR3, the DNA is TGTGCCAGCAGCTTCCGACAGGGTGAAGGCTACACCTTC. Its translation is CASSFRQGEGYTF.

This chain connects TRBV15 to TRBJ1-2, with D unclear. V was trimmed by 6 bases and J by 4 bases, leaving 15 bases between them. CDR1 LNHNV and CDR2 YYDKDF come from the germline V gene (reference sequence). CDR3 size: 14 residues. The CDR3 loop is CATRSRGFSYGYTF. In DNA form, the CDR3 reads TGTGCCACCAGAAGTAGAGGGTTCAGCTATGGCTACACCTTC.

The chain employs TRBV7-9 and TRBJ2-5; a weak D match, TRBD1 (6 bases). The germline V and J ends were trimmed by 7 bases and 1 base, with 19 bases remaining between them. The germline V gene has CDR1 SEHNR and CDR2 FQNEAQ (reference sequence). The CDR3 runs to 16 residues. DNA for the CDR3: TGTGCCAGCAACTCTATCTGGGGGCAGGGCCAAGAGACCCAGTACTTC. It specifies CASNSIWGQGQETQYF.

V gene TRBV4-1 combines with J gene TRBJ1-6; D unclear. Germline V lookup: CDR1 MGHRA, CDR2 YSYEKL. The CDR3 is made up of 17 amino acids. V was cut by 1 base and J by 0 bases, with 10 bases left in between. This chain's CDR3 is CASSQGHPSSYNSPLHF. For the CDR3, the DNA is TGCGCCAGCAGCCAAGGACATCCGAGCTCCTATAATTCACCCCTCCACTTT.

The rearrangement joins TRBV7-6 to TRBJ2-5, with 8 bases matching TRBD2. In germline, CDR1 is SGHVS, CDR2 FNYEAQ. The CDR3 sequence is 15 residues long. V shed 5 bases, J shed 4 bases, and the junction held 9 bases outside the gene matches. CDR3 bases: TGTGCCAGCAGCCAAAAGGGGACTAGGATAGAGACCCAGTACTTC. It codes for CASSQKGTRIETQYF.

The V and J genes are TRBV6-5 and TRBJ2-5; TRBD1 matches at 9 bases. Trimming at V came to 4 bases and at J to 5 bases, leaving 5 bases not matched to a gene. Germline CDR1 and CDR2: MNHEY and SVGAGI. CDR3 length: 14 residues. The CDR3 nucleotides read TGTGCCAGCAGTTCAACAGGGGGCTGGGAGACCCAGTACTTC. This sequence encodes CASSSTGGWETQYF.

This chain's CDR3 is CASSLVLDSVYGYTF. DNA for the CDR3: TGTGCCAGCAGCTTGGTTTTGGACAGCGTCTATGGCTACACCTTC. The rearrangement links TRBV5-5 to TRBJ1-2; maybe TRBD1 (6 bases). This CDR3 has 15 residues. Germline CDR1 and CDR2: SGHKS and YYEKEE (reference sequence). The V and J ends lost 0 bases and 4 bases respectively, with 13 bases between them.

This sequence joins TRBV11-2 and TRBJ1-2; D might be TRBD1 (6 bases). Deletions cut 5 bases from V and 4 bases from J, with 17 bases between. This CDR3 is 15 amino acids long. CDR1 and CDR2 from the germline V gene are SGHAT and FQNNGV. Here the CDR3 reads CASSPGHGGVYGYTF. The CDR3 DNA reads as TGTGCCAGCAGCCCCGGCCACGGGGGCGTCTATGGCTACACCTTC.

This chain joins TRBV27 and TRBJ2-7; perhaps TRBD1 as D (5 bases). This CDR3 has 13 residues. Trimming removed 5 bases at V and 3 bases at J, with 11 bases between. Looked up from germline, CDR1 is MNHEY and CDR2 is SMNVEV (reference sequence). The CDR3 DNA follows: TGTGCCAGCAGTCCGGACACCCTCTACGAGCAGTACTTC. Its translation: CASSPDTLYEQYF.

The chain links TRBV3-1 (or the pseudogene TRBV3-2) to TRBJ2-5; 7 bases are a match to TRBD1. This CDR3 region has 18 residues. Germline-derived CDR1 and CDR2 are LGHDT and YNNKEL (reference sequence). J gave up 4 bases and V 3 bases, and 17 bases lay outside the gene matches. The CDR3 nucleotides are TGTGCCAGCAGCCACCTCCTAAGGTCCAGGGGGAGAGGAGAGACCCAGTACTTC. As protein: CASSHLLRSRGRGETQYF.

The J gene is TRBJ2-2, the V gene TRBV7-2, with D perhaps matching TRBD1 or TRBD2 (6 bases each). The length of the CDR3 is 15 residues. CDR1 is SGHTA, CDR2 FQGNSA, per germline. Between the trimmed V and J ends, which lost 5 bases and 5 bases, there was a span of 15 bases. CDR3 loop: CASSLRDTETGELFF. Written as DNA, the CDR3 is TGTGCCAGCAGCCTGCGGGACACCGAAACCGGGGAGCTGTTTTTT.

The CDR3 nucleotides are TGTGCCAGCAGTCCTGGGGGCGGAGCATCGGTTCTCGCTGAAGCTTTCTTT. It specifies CASSPGGGASVLAEAFF. V usage is TRBV28 and J usage is TRBJ1-1, with D tentatively TRBD1 (6 bases). From germline, CDR1 is MDHEN and CDR2 SYDVKM. Trimming pared 5 bases from V and 6 bases from J, leaving 25 bases between. The CDR3 spans 17 residues.

The gene calls are TRBV2 and TRBJ2-7, with 8 bases that match TRBD2. V lost 7 bases and J lost 8; bases outside the gene matches: 13. From germline, CDR1 is SNHLY and CDR2 FYNNEI. This CDR3 has 14 amino acids. The CDR3 region has the DNA TGTGCCAGCACCCCAGGCGGGACTAGGAACAAGCAGTACTTC. Translated, it gives CASTPGGTRNKQYF.

The chain has TRBV19 and TRBJ1-1, with D perhaps TRBD1 (6 bases). The CDR3 extends over 14 amino acids. CDR1 LNHDA and CDR2 SQIVND come from the germline V gene (reference sequence). V lost 4 bases, J lost 1 base, and 10 bases lay in between. Here the CDR3 reads CASSTGQKNTEAFF. Here the CDR3 DNA reads TGTGCCAGTAGTACGGGACAAAAGAACACTGAAGCTTTCTTT. Looking up the rest from reference TRBV19 and TRBJ1-1 gives the full variable domain: DGGITQSPKYLFRKEGQNVTLSCEQNLNHDAMYWYRQDPGQGLRLIYYSQIVNDFQKGDIAEGYSVSREKKESFPLTVTSAQKNPTAFYLCASSTGQKNTEAFFGQGTRLTVV.